The text below deals with one TCR beta chain. What it binds is not known. The study ran its PCR with 60 Vbeta and 13 Jbeta primers. The assay was immunoSEQ multiplex PCR, and TCRdb's table has in-frame clones only and misses some. The sample holds 110,000 to 150,000 clones; around 80% are singletons and the top ten take about 1.2%. This sample was taken from a study of cytomegalovirus exposure and HLA in healthy donors. Overall study findings and caveats: It was reported in a later analysis that an Asian-associated ancestry cluster showed fewer N-insertions than the roughly 710-donor mean. No immune exposure information besides CMV serostatus was available.

Germline values: CDR1 MNHNY, CDR2 SVGAGI (reference sequence). J was trimmed by 2 bases and V by 7 bases; bases with no gene match: 11. This CDR3 has 16 residues. Though probably carrying unrecorded immune exposures, donors were nominally healthy at sampling. This clonotype originated in a female donor in good health and CMV-seronegative. The chain couples TRBV6-6 to TRBJ1-2, with TRBD1 matching over 9 bases. Material for sequencing was PBMCs. CDR3 in amino acids: CASNHGGDRGNYGYTF. CDR3 sequence (DNA): TGTGCCAGCAACCACGGGGGTGACAGGGGGAACTATGGCTACACCTTC.